This record looks at one T cell receptor (beta chain) sequence and its context. Sequencing used immunoSEQ multiplex PCR; TCRdb keeps in-frame clones, though not all of them. The sample holds about 61,000 clones, roughly 85% seen once. The data stem from a study of OX40 agonist ivuxolimab in advanced cancers. The source was CD4+ or CD8+ T cells sorted from blood, collected in a trial of the OX40 agonist ivuxolimab. This clonotype originated in an adult with an advanced solid tumor such as melanoma, head and neck, liver or kidney cancer.

The CDR3 region has the DNA TGTGCCAGCAAGGTGAGCACTGAAGCTTTCTTT. Protein sequence: CASKVSTEAFF. This rearrangement joins TRBV28 to TRBJ1-1; D remains ambiguous. Germline CDR1 is MDHEN and CDR2 is SYDVKM. Trimming removed 7 bases from V and 4 bases from J, with 7 bases in between. CDR3 length: 11 residues.